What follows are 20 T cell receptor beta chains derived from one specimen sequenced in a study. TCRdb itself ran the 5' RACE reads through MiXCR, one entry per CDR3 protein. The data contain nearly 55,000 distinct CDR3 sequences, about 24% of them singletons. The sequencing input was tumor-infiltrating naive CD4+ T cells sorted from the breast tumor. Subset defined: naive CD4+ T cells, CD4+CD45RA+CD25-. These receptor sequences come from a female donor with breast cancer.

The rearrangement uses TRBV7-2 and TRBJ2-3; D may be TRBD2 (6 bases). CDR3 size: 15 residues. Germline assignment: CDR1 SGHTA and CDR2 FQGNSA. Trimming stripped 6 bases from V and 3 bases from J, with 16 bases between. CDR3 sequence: CASSSYGSGTDTQYF. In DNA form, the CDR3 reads TGTGCCAGCAGTTCGTACGGGAGTGGGACAGATACGCAGTATTTT.

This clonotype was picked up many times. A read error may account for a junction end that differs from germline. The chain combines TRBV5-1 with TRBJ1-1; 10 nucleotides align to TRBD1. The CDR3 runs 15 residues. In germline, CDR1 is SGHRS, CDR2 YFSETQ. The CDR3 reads CASSPTGQGNAEAFF. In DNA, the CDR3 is TGCGCCAGCAGCCCAACGGGACAGGGGAACGCTGAAGCTTTCTTT.

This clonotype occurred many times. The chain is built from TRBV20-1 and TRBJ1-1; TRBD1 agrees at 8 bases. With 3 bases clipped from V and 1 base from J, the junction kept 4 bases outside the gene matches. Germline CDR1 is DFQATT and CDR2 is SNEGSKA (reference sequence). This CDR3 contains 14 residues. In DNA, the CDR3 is TGCAGTGCTAGCCACGGGACAGGGAACACTGAAGCTTTCTTT. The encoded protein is CSASHGTGNTEAFF.

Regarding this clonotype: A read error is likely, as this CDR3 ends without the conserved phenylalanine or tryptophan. This chain's CDR3 is CASSPGLGNTEAFL. The CDR3 nucleotides read TGCGCCAGCAGCCCCGGACTGGGGAACACTGAAGCTTTCCTT. J is TRBJ1-1 and V is TRBV10-1; D is unclear. Germline loops: CDR1 WNHNN, CDR2 SYGVQD (reference sequence). V was cut by 6 bases and J by 1 base, with 12 bases left in between. The CDR3 sequence is 14 residues long.

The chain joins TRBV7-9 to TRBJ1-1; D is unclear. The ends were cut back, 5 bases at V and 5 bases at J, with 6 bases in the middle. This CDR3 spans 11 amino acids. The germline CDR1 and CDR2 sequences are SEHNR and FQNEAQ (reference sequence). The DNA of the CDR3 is TGTGCCAGCAGCCGGGTTACTGAAGCTTTCTTT. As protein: CASSRVTEAFF.

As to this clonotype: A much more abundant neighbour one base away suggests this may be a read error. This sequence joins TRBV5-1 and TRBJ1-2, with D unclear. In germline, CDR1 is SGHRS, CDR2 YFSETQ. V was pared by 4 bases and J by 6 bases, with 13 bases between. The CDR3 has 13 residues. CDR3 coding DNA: TGCGCCAGCAGCGGCCAAAATTACCATGGCTACACCTTC. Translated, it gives CASSGQNYHGYTF.

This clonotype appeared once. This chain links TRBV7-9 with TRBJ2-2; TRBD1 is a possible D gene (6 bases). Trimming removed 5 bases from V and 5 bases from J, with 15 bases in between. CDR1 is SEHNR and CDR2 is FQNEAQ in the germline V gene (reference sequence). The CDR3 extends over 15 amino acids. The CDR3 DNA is TGTGCCAGCAGCCTATTAAGGGGGACAACCGGGGAGCTGTTTTTT. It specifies CASSLLRGTTGELFF. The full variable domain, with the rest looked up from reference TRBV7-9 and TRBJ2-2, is DTGVSQNPRHKITKRGQNVTFRCDPISEHNRLYWYRQTLGQGPEFLTYFQNEAQLEKSRLLSDRFSAERPKGSFSTLEIQRTEQGDSAMYLCASSLLRGTTGELFFGEGSRLTVL.

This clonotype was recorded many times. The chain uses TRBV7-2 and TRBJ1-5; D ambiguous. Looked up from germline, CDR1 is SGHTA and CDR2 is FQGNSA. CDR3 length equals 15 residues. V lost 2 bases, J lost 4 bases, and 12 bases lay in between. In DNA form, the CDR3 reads TGTGCCAGCAGCTTATCGATCAACCGAAATCAGCCCCAGCATTTT. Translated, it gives CASSLSINRNQPQHF.

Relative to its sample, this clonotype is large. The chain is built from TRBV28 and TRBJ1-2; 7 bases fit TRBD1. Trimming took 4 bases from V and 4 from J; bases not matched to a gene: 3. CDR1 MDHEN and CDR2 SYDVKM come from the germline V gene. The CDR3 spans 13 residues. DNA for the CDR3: TGTGCCAGCAGTTCTGGACAGGTCTATGGCTACACCTTC. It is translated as CASSSGQVYGYTF.

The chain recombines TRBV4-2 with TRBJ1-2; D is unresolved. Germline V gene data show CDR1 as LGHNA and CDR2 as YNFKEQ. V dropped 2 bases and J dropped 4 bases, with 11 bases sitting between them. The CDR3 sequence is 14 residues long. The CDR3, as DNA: TGTGCCAGCAGCCAACCCGACGAGGGCTATGGCTACACCTTC. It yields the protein CASSQPDEGYGYTF.

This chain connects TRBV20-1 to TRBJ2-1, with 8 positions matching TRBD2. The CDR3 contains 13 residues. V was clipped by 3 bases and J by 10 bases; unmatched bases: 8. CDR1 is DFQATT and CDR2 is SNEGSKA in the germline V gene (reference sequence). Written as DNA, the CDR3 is TGCAGTGCTAGGAGTCTAGCGGGCAGGGAGCAGTTCTTC. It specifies CSARSLAGREQFF.

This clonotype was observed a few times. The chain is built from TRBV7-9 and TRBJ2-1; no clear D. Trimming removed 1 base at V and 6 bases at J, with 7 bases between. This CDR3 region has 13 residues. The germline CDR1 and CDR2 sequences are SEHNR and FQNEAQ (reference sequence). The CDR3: CASSLELFNEQFF. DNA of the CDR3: TGTGCCAGCAGCTTAGAACTGTTCAATGAGCAGTTCTTC.

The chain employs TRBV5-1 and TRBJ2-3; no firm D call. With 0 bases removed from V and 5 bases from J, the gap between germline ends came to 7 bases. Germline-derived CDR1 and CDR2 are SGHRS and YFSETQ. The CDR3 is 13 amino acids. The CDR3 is CASSLGDLDTQYF. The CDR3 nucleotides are TGCGCCAGCAGCTTGGGTGACTTAGATACGCAGTATTTT. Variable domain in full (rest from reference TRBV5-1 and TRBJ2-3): KAGVTQTPRYLIKTRGQQVTLSCSPISGHRSVSWYQQTPGQGLQFLFEYFSETQRNKGNFPGRFSGRQFSNSRSEMNVSTLELGDSALYLCASSLGDLDTQYFGPGTRLTVL.

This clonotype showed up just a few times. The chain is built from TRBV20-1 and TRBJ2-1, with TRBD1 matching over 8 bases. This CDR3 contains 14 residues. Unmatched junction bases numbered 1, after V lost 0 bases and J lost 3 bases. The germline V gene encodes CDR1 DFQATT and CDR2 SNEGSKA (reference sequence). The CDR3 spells CSARDDRGYNEQFF. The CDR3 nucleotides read TGCAGTGCTAGAGATGACAGGGGCTACAATGAGCAGTTCTTC.

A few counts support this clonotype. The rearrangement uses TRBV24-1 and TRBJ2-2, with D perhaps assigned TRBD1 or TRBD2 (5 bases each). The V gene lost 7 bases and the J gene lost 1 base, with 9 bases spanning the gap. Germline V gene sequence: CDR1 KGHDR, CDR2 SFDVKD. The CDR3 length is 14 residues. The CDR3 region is CATSRDGNTGELFF. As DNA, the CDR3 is TGTGCCACCAGCCGGGACGGGAACACCGGGGAGCTGTTTTTT.

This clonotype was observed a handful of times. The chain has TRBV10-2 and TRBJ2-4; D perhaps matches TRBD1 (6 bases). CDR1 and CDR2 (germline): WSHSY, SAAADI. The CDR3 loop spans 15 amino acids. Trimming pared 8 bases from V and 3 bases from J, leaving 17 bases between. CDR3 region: CASGPEAGVKNIQYF. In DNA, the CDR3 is TGCGCCAGCGGCCCAGAGGCAGGGGTCAAAAACATTCAGTACTTC.

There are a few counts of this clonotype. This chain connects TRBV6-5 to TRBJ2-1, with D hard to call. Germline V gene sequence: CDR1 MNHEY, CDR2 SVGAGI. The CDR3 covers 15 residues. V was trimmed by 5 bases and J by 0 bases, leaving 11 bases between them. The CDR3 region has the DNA TGTGCCAGCAGTGCCGACAAGAGCTCCTACAATGAGCAGTTCTTC. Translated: CASSADKSSYNEQFF.

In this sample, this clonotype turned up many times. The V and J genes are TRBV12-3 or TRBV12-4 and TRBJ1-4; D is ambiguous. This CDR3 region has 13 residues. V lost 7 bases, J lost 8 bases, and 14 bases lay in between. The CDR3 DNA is TGTGCCAGCACTACCCCCCCTTTGGAAAAACTGTTTTTT. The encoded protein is CASTTPPLEKLFF.

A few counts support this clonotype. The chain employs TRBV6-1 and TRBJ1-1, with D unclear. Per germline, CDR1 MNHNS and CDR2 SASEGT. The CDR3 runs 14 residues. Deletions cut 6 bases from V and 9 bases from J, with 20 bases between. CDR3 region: CASRGYLQGRKAFF. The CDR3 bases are TGTGCCAGCAGAGGCTACCTTCAAGGGAGAAAAGCTTTCTTT.

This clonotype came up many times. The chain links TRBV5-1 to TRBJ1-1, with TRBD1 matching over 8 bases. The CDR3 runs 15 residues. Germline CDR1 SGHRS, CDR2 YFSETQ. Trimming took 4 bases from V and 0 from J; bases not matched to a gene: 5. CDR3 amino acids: CASSPQGGMNTEAFF. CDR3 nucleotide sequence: TGCGCCAGCAGCCCACAGGGGGGGATGAACACTGAAGCTTTCTTT.